This entry features one T cell receptor beta chain sequence. Antigen specificity is unknown. Second-dose intervals of approximately 4 or approximately 12 weeks were pooled. The data stem from a study of T cell responses to AZD1222 COVID-19 vaccine. Method: immunoSEQ multiplex PCR; TCRdb's copy keeps in-frame clones and lacks some. The table has 97,000 or so clones, roughly 92% seen once. Findings and caveats of the study: It was only a handful of AZD1222 recipients who were seropositive at baseline.

The TCR sequence derives from an adult who received the AZD1222 COVID-19 vaccine. This sample comprised peripheral blood, obtained 28 days after the second AZD1222 dose.

In DNA form, the CDR3 reads TGTGCCAGCAGCCCGGGGACAGACCTCTACGAGCAGTACTTC. Residues: CASSPGTDLYEQYF. The chain employs TRBV9 and TRBJ2-7, with 7 bases fitting TRBD1. Germline lookup yields CDR1 SGDLS and CDR2 YYNGEE. This CDR3 is built from 14 residues. Losses at the gene ends were 4 bases for V and 3 bases for J; bases not matched to a gene: 7.